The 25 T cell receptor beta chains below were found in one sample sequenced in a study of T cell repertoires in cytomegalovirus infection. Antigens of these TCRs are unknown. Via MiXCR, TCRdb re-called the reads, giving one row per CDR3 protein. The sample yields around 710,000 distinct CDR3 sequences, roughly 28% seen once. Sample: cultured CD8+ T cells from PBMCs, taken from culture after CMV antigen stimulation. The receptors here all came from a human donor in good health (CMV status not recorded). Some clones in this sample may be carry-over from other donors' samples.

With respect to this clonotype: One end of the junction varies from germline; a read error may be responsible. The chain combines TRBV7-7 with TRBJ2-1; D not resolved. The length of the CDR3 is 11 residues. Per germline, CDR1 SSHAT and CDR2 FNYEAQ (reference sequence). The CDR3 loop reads CASSRSVEQFF. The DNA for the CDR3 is TGTGCTAGCAGTCGCAGCGTGGAGCAGTTCTTC. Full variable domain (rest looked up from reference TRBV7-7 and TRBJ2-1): GAGVSQSPRYKVTKRGQDVTLRCDPISSHATLYWYQQALGQGPEFLTYFNYEAQPDKSGLPSDRFSAERPEGSISTLTIQRTEQRDSAMYRCASSRSVEQFFGPGTRLTVL.

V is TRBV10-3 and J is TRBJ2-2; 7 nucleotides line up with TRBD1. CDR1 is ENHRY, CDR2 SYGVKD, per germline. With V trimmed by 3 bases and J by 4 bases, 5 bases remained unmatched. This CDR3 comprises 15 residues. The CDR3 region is CAISEPTGATGELFF. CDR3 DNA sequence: TGTGCCATCAGTGAACCCACAGGGGCCACCGGGGAGCTGTTTTTT.

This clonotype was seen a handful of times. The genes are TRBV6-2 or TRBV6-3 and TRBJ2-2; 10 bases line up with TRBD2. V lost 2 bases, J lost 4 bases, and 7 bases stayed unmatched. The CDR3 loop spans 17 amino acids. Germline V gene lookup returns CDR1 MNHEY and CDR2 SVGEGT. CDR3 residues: CASSYDQRGGTTGELFF. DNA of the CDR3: TGTGCCAGCAGTTACGACCAGCGGGGGGGCACCACCGGGGAGCTGTTTTTT.

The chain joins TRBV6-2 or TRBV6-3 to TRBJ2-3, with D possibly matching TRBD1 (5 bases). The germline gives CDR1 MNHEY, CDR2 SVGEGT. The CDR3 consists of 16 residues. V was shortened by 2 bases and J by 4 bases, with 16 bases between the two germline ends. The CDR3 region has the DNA TGTGCCAGCAGTTACCCTACGACAGACGCCGCAGATACGCAGTATTTT. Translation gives CASSYPTTDAADTQYF.

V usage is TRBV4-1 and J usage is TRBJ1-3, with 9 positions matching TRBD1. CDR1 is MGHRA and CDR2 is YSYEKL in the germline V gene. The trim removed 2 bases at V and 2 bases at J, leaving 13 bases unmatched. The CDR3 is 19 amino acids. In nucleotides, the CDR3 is TGCGCCAGCAGCCAATATGTGGGACAGGGAAGGCTAGCTGGAAACACCATATATTTT. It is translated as CASSQYVGQGRLAGNTIYF.

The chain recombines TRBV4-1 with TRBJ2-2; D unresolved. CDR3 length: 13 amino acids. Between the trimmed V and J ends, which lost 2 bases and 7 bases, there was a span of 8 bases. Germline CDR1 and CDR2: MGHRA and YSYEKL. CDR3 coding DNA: TGCGCCAGCAGCCAACGGCAGGACGGGGAGCTGTTTTTT. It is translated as CASSQRQDGELFF.

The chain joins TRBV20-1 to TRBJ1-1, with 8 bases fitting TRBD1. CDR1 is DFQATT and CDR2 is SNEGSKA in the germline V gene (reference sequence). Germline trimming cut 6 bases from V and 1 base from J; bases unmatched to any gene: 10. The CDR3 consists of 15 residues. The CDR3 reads CSAVLTGTGNTEAFF. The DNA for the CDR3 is TGCAGTGCCGTCCTTACCGGGACAGGGAACACTGAAGCTTTCTTT.

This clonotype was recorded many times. The CDR3 nucleotides read TGTGCCAGCAGCCAGCCTTCATGGACAGCGGCAGAGACCCAGTACTTC. Translating it yields CASSQPSWTAAETQYF. The V and J genes are TRBV7-2 and TRBJ2-5; perhaps TRBD1 as D (6 bases). V dropped 5 bases and J dropped 4 bases, with 20 bases sitting between them. Per germline, CDR1 SGHTA and CDR2 FQGNSA. This CDR3 comprises 16 residues.

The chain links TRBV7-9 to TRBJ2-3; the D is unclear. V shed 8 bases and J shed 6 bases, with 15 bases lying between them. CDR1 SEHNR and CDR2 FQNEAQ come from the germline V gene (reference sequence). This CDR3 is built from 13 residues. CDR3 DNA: TGTGCCAGCCGTCCACGGGTAGGGGATACGCAGTATTTT. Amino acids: CASRPRVGDTQYF.

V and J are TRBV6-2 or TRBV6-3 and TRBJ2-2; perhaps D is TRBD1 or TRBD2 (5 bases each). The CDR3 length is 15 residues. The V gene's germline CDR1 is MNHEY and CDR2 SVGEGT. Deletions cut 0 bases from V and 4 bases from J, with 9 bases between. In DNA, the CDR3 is TGTGCCAGCAGTTACTCCGGGACCGTCACCGGGGAGCTGTTTTTT. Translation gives CASSYSGTVTGELFF.

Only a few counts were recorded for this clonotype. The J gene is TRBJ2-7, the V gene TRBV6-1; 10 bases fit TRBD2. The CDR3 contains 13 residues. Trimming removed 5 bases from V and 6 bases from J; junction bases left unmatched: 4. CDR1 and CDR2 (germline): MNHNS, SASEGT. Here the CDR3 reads CASSRVAGGEQYV. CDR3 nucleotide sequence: TGTGCCAGCAGTCGAGTAGCGGGGGGCGAGCAGTACGTC.

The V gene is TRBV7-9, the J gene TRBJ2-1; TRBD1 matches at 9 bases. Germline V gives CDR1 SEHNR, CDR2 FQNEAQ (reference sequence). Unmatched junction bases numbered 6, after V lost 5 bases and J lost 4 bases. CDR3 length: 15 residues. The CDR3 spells CASSTGQGLYNEQFF. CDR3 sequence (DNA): TGTGCCAGCAGCACCGGACAGGGGCTATACAATGAGCAGTTCTTC.

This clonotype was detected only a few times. Written as DNA, the CDR3 is TGTGCCAGCAGCCCGTATCCAGCGGATTCAGATACGCAGTATTTT. Protein product: CASSPYPADSDTQYF. This rearrangement joins TRBV7-3 to TRBJ2-3, with D possibly TRBD2 on 5 matching bases. Germline CDR1 SGHTA, CDR2 FQGTGA. Trimming stripped 5 bases from V and 4 bases from J, with 16 bases between. The CDR3 length is 15 residues.

The chain's CDR3 is CASRKLAGVDNEQFF. As DNA, the CDR3 is TGTGCCAGCAGAAAACTAGCGGGGGTTGATAATGAGCAGTTCTTC. The J gene is TRBJ2-1, the V gene TRBV7-9; 11 positions agree with TRBD2. V trimming: 6 bases; J trimming: 7 bases; junction bases outside the gene matches: 8. This CDR3 has 15 amino acids. Per germline, CDR1 SEHNR and CDR2 FQNEAQ (reference sequence).

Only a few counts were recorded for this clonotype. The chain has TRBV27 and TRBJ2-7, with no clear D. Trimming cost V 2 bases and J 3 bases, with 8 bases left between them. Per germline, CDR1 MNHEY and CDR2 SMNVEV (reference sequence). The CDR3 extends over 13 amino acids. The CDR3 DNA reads TGTGCCAGCAGTTTAGGCAGCCTCTACGAGCAGTACTTC. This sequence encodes CASSLGSLYEQYF.

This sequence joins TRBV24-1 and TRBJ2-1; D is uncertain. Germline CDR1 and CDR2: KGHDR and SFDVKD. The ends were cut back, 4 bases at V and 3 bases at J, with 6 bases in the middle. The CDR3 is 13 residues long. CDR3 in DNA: TGTGCCACCAGTGAATCCGACTACAATGAGCAGTTCTTC. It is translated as CATSESDYNEQFF.

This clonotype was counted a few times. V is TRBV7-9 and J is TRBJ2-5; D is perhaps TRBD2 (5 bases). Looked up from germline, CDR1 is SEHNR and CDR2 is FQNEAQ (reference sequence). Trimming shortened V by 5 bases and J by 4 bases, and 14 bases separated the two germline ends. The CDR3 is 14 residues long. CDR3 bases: TGTGCCAGCAGCACATTGGAGGCAGGAGAGACCCAGTACTTC. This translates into CASSTLEAGETQYF.

The CDR3 reads CASRRGGTGELFF. CDR3 DNA: TGTGCCAGCAGGAGAGGCGGGACCGGGGAGCTGTTTTTT. The rearrangement links TRBV2 to TRBJ2-2, with D possibly being TRBD2 (5 bases). Trimming removed 6 bases at V and 5 bases at J, with 10 bases between. In germline, CDR1 is SNHLY, CDR2 FYNNEI. The CDR3 runs 13 residues.

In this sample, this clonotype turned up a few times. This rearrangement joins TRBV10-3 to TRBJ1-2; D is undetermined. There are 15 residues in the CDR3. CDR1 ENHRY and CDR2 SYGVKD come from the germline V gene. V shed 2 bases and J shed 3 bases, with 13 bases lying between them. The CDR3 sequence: CAISEGSTFYYGYTF. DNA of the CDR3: TGTGCCATCAGTGAGGGTTCTACCTTCTACTATGGCTACACCTTC.

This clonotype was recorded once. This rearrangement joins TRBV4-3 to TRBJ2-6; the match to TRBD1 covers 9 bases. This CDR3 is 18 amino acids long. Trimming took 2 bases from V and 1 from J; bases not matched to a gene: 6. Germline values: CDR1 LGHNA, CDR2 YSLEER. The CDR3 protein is CASSQWTGVKSGANVLTF. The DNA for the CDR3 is TGCGCCAGCAGCCAATGGACAGGGGTTAAATCTGGGGCCAACGTCCTGACTTTC.

In DNA form, the CDR3 reads TGTGCCAGCAGCCCCGGGACAGGGGGCCGGGAGGGGCAGTACTTC. Translated: CASSPGTGGREGQYF. This sequence joins TRBV7-6 and TRBJ2-7; 12 bases map to TRBD1. The CDR3 has 15 residues. With 5 bases clipped from V and 9 bases from J, the junction kept 11 bases outside the gene matches. The germline V gene has CDR1 SGHVS and CDR2 FNYEAQ.

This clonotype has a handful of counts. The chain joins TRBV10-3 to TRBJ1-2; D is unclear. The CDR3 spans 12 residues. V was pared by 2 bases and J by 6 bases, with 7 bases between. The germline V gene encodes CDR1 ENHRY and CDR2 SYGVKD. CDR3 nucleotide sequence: TGTGCCATCAGTGAGCCCCCGGATGGCTACACCTTC. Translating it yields CAISEPPDGYTF.

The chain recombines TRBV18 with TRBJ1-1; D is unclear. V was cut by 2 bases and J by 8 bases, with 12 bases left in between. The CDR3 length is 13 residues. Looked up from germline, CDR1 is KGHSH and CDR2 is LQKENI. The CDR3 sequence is CASSPVAGSEAFF. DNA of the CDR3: TGTGCCAGCTCACCAGTAGCGGGGAGCGAAGCTTTCTTT.

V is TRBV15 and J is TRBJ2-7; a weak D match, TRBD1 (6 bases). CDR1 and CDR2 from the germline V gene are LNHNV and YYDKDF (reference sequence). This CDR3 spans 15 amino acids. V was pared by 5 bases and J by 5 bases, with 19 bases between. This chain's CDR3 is CATSEPGHGRNEQYF. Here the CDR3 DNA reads TGTGCCACCAGCGAACCGGGACACGGCCGTAACGAGCAGTACTTC.

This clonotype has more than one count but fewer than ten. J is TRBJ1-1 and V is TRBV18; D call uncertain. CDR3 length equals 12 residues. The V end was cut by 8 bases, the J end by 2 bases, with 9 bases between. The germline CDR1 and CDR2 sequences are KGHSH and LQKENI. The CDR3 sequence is CASTMDNTEAFF. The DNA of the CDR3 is TGTGCCAGCACTATGGACAACACTGAAGCTTTCTTT.